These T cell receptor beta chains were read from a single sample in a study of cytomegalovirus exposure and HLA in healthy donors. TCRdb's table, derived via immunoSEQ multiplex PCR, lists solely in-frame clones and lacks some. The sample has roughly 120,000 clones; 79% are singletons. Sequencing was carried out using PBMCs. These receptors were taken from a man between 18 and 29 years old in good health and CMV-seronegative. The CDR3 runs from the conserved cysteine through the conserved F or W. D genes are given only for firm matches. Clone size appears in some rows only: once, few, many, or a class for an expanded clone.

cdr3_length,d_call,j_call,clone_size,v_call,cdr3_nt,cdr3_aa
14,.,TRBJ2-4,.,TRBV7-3,TGTGCCAGCAGCTTAGGAGGGTTCGAAAACATTCAGTACTTC,CASSLGGFENIQYF
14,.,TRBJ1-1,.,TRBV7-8,TGTGCCAGCAGCTTTGGGGAGCCGAACACTGAAGCTTTCTTT,CASSFGEPNTEAFF
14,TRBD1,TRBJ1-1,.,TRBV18,TGTGCCAGCTCCCGCGACAGGGGGAACACTGAAGCTTTCTTT,CASSRDRGNTEAFF
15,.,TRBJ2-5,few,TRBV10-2,TGCGCCAGCAGAGATCCGCGCGGGGACCAAGAGACCCAGTACTTC,CASRDPRGDQETQYF
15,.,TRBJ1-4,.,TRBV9,TGTGCCAGCAGCGCCGTGGCGGGGACTAATGAAAAACTGTTTTTT,CASSAVAGTNEKLFF
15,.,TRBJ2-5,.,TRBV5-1,TGCGCCAGCAGCTTGGATCCGGGGTTGAGGGAGACCCAGTACTTC,CASSLDPGLRETQYF
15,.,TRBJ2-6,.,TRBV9,TGTGCCAGCAGCGTACGGGGTTCTGGGGCCAACGTCCTGACTTTC,CASSVRGSGANVLTF
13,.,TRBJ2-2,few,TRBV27,TGTGCCGCACGGGAAACACTCACCGGGGAGCTGTTTTTT,CAARETLTGELFF
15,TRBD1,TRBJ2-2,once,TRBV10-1,TGCGCCAGCTCCCTAACAGGGGGCAGATCCGGGGAGCTGTTTTTT,CASSLTGGRSGELFF
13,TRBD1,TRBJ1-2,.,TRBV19,TGTGCCAGTAAGGACAGGGGGCGGTATGGCTACACCTTC,CASKDRGRYGYTF
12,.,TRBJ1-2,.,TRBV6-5,TGTGCCAGCAACAACAGGGAGCGCGGCTACACCTTC,CASNNRERGYTF
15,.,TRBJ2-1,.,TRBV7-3,TGTGCCAGCAGCCGTCTCGGGGACTCCTACAATGAGCAGTTCTTC,CASSRLGDSYNEQFF
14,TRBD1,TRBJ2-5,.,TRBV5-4,TGTGCCAGCAGCTCCTGGGACAGGTCAGAGACCCAGTACTTC,CASSSWDRSETQYF
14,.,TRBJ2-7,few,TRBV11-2,TGTGCCAGCAGCTTAGATCCCGCGGCCCACGAGCAGTACTTC,CASSLDPAAHEQYF
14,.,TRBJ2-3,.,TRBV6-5,TGTGCCAGCAGTCGTAGCGGTCGCACAGATACGCAGTATTTT,CASSRSGRTDTQYF
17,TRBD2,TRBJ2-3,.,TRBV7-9,TGTGCCAGCAGCCCCAGGGGCGCGGGAGGCTCTACAGATACGCAGTATTTT,CASSPRGAGGSTDTQYF
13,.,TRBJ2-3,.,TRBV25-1,TGTGCCAGCAGCCCGGGAGAGGCAGATACGCAGTATTTT,CASSPGEADTQYF
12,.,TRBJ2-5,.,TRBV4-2,TGTGCCAGCAGCCAGGCGAGGGAGACCCAGTACTTC,CASSQARETQYF
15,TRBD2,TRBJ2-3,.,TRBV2,TGTGCCAGCAGTCCCCAGCCGGGACTAAGAGATACGCAGTATTTT,CASSPQPGLRDTQYF
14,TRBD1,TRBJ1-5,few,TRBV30,TGTGCCTGCGGGGACAGATATAGCAATCAGCCCCAGCATTTT,CACGDRYSNQPQHF
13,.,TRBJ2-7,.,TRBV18,TGTGCCAGCTCGCCCAGGGGCACCTACGAGCAGTACTTC,CASSPRGTYEQYF
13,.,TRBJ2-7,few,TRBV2,TGTGCCAGCACTACAGGACGCTCCTACGAGCAGTACTTC,CASTTGRSYEQYF
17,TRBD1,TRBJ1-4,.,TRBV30,TGTGCCTGGAGTGTACGAGTTCGGGGACAGACAAATGAAAAACTGTTTTTT,CAWSVRVRGQTNEKLFF
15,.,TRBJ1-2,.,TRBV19,TGTGCCAGTAGACGCACGGCAGGGCCTAACTATGGCTACACCTTC,CASRRTAGPNYGYTF
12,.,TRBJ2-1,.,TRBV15,TGTGCGGTGGGAGTATCACGCAATGAGCAGTTCTTC,CAVGVSRNEQFF
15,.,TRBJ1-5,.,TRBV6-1,TGTGCCAGCAGGCTACAGGTTGGGAGCAATCAGCCCCAGCATTTT,CASRLQVGSNQPQHF
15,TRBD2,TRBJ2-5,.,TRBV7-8,TGTGCCAGCAGCTTGAGGCGGGAGGTGAGGGAGACCCAGTACTTC,CASSLRREVRETQYF
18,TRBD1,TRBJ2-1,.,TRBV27,TGTGCCAGCAGTTTAAGAGTTCGAGGGGGCGCTTCCAACAATGAGCAGTTCTTC,CASSLRVRGGASNNEQFF
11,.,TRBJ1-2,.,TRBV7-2,TGTGCCAGCAGCTTAAAAAGCGGCTACACCTTC,CASSLKSGYTF
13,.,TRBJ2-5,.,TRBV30,TGTGCCTGGAGGAGAGGGCCTGGGGAGACCCAGTACTTC,CAWRRGPGETQYF
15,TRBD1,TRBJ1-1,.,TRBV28,TGTGCCAGCTGTACAGGGGGCGCGAGGAACACTGAAGCTTTCTTT,CASCTGGARNTEAFF